A single sample gave rise to the 27 T cell receptor beta chains below, sequenced in a study of cytomegalovirus exposure and HLA in healthy donors. PCR was performed using 60 Vbeta and 13 Jbeta primers. The method was immunoSEQ multiplex PCR; TCRdb's version includes in-frame clones alone and lacks a portion of them. The sample comprises 140,000 to 150,000 clones, around three quarters of which are singletons, and over 2% rests with the top ten. Sequences were obtained from PBMCs. The receptors derive from a man in his forties in good health and CMV-seronegative.

There are a few counts of this clone. V gene TRBV4-2 combines with J gene TRBJ2-1; 9 nucleotides match TRBD2. Trimming took 2 bases from V and 4 from J; bases not matched to a gene: 12. Germline CDR1 reads LGHNA; CDR2 reads YNFKEQ. The CDR3 runs 18 residues. CDR3 amino acids: CASSQTSSGAPIYNEQFF. As DNA, the CDR3 is TGTGCCAGCAGCCAAACTTCTAGCGGGGCCCCCATTTACAATGAGCAGTTCTTC.

The V gene is TRBV19, the J gene TRBJ2-3; D might be TRBD2 (6 bases). Germline loops: CDR1 LNHDA, CDR2 SQIVND (reference sequence). V was cut by 4 bases and J by 7 bases, with 24 bases left in between. The CDR3 extends over 17 amino acids. CDR3 amino acids: CASSTNLWRVGPHTQYF. The DNA of the CDR3 is TGTGCCAGTAGTACCAACCTCTGGAGGGTAGGGCCCCATACGCAGTATTTT.

This clone was detected only once. The V and J genes are TRBV5-1 and TRBJ1-2; 7 bases align to TRBD1. V gave up 2 bases and J gave up 8 bases; unmatched junction bases: 9. There are 14 residues in the CDR3. Germline V gene data show CDR1 as SGHRS and CDR2 as YFSETQ. The CDR3 nucleotides read TGCGCCAGCAGCTTACAACAACAGGGGCAAGGCTACACCTTC. Translating it yields CASSLQQQGQGYTF.

V and J are TRBV10-3 and TRBJ2-1, with TRBD2 as a possible D gene (6 bases). Germline CDR1 ENHRY, CDR2 SYGVKD. This CDR3 has 12 residues. Trimming removed 3 bases from V and 8 bases from J, with 8 bases in between. The CDR3: CAISDGGDEQFF. CDR3 sequence (DNA): TGTGCCATCAGTGACGGGGGAGATGAGCAGTTCTTC.

The V gene is TRBV5-4, the J gene TRBJ1-2, with a possible D match to TRBD1 (6 bases). The V gene lost 2 bases and the J gene lost 8 bases, with 22 bases spanning the gap. Germline values: CDR1 SGHNT, CDR2 YYREEE (reference sequence). CDR3 length: 16 residues. This chain's CDR3 is CASSLGFDRFRRGYTF. The DNA for the CDR3 is TGTGCCAGCAGCTTAGGATTCGACAGGTTTCGGAGGGGCTACACCTTC.

DNA of the CDR3: TGTGCCAGCAGCTGGACTACTAGCACAGATACGCAGTATTTT. Residues: CASSWTTSTDTQYF. J is TRBJ2-3 and V is TRBV4-2, with D perhaps TRBD2 (6 bases). Germline V gene data show CDR1 as LGHNA and CDR2 as YNFKEQ. This CDR3 contains 14 residues. The V end lost 5 bases, the J end lost 0 bases, and 9 bases lay between the germline ends.

The chain employs TRBV5-1 and TRBJ2-5; D perhaps matches TRBD2 (6 bases). The germline V gene has CDR1 SGHRS and CDR2 YFSETQ. V lost 3 bases and J 7 bases, leaving 10 bases between the germline ends. The CDR3 totals 12 residues. CDR3: CASSSRRGTQYF. As DNA, the CDR3 is TGCGCCAGCAGCTCCCGGCGGGGGACCCAGTACTTC.

This clone was detected once. CDR3 region: CASSPGLNNEQFF. The CDR3 bases are TGTGCCAGCAGCCCCGGACTCAACAATGAGCAGTTCTTC. This chain uses TRBV28 with TRBJ2-1, with a tentative D call TRBD2 (5 bases). The CDR3 is 13 amino acids. Germline CDR1 is MDHEN and CDR2 is SYDVKM. The ends were cut back, 6 bases at V and 5 bases at J, with 11 bases in the middle.

The rearrangement links TRBV6-5 to TRBJ1-1; no reliable D call. The length of the CDR3 is 13 residues. Germline V CDR1 and CDR2: MNHEY, SVGAGI. With 6 bases removed from V and 6 bases from J, the gap between germline ends came to 14 bases. The CDR3 nucleotides read TGTGCCAGCAGCCCCGACCGACACCCTGAAGCTTTCTTT. Translation: CASSPDRHPEAFF.

The J gene is TRBJ2-7, the V gene TRBV9, with 10 bases aligning to TRBD2. The length of the CDR3 is 13 residues. V shed 1 base and J 11 bases; nucleotides not matched to a gene: 6. Germline V gene data show CDR1 as SGDLS and CDR2 as YYNGEE. The CDR3 sequence is CASSVRAGGTKYF. The CDR3 region has the DNA TGTGCCAGCAGCGTAAGAGCGGGAGGGACGAAGTACTTC.

In this sample, this clone turned up once. V gene TRBV2 combines with J gene TRBJ2-1; the match to TRBD1 covers 7 bases. The CDR3 covers 14 residues. Trimming removed 4 bases from V and 5 bases from J; junction bases left unmatched: 5. The germline gives CDR1 SNHLY, CDR2 FYNNEI. Here the CDR3 reads CASSVLGQHNEQFF. The CDR3, as DNA: TGTGCCAGCAGTGTTCTGGGACAGCACAATGAGCAGTTCTTC.

This sequence joins TRBV18 and TRBJ2-3, with D possibly being TRBD1 (5 bases). V was shortened by 2 bases and J by 3 bases, with 15 bases between the two germline ends. From germline, CDR1 is KGHSH and CDR2 LQKENI. The CDR3 runs 16 residues. CDR3 amino acids: CASSPNVGALTDTQYF. CDR3 in DNA: TGTGCCAGCTCACCAAACGTTGGGGCTCTGACAGATACGCAGTATTTT.

This clone was seen just once. Different DNA sequences within this sample yield the same CDR3. The rearrangement uses TRBV6-4 and TRBJ2-1; D uncertain. CDR1 and CDR2 (germline): MRHNA, SNTAGT. CDR3 length equals 15 residues. V was clipped by 2 bases and J by 0 bases, with 8 bases between them. The CDR3, as DNA: TGTGCCAGCAGTGACGGCCGCAGCTCCTACAATGAGCAGTTCTTC. Protein sequence: CASSDGRSSYNEQFF.

In regard to this clone: In the same sample, other DNA sequences code for this CDR3. The V gene is TRBV9, the J gene TRBJ2-5; 8 bases agree with TRBD1. The CDR3 is 15 amino acids. The germline V gene has CDR1 SGDLS and CDR2 YYNGEE. V lost 3 bases, J lost 2 bases, and 6 bases stayed unmatched. The CDR3 nucleotides read TGTGCCAGCAGCGGGACAGGGCGGGGACAAGAGACCCAGTACTTC. It encodes CASSGTGRGQETQYF.

This rearrangement joins TRBV13 to TRBJ2-2; D unresolved. Trimming took off 0 bases at V and 8 bases at J, with 10 bases between the two ends. This CDR3 has 14 residues. Germline V CDR1 and CDR2: PRHDT, FYEKMQ (reference sequence). The CDR3 protein is CASSLGAGRGELFF. In nucleotides, the CDR3 is TGTGCCAGCAGCTTAGGGGCAGGCCGGGGGGAGCTGTTTTTT. The full variable domain, rest sourced from reference TRBV13 and TRBJ2-2, is AAGVIQSPRHLIKEKRETATLKCYPIPRHDTVYWYQQGPGQDPQFLISFYEKMQSDKGSIPDRFSAQQFSDYHSELNMSSLELGDSALYFCASSLGAGRGELFFGEGSRLTVL.

The genes are TRBV5-6 and TRBJ2-3, with D possibly being TRBD1 (5 bases). CDR1 and CDR2 (germline): SGHDT, YYEEEE. V lost 4 bases, J lost 2 bases, and 20 bases lay in between. The CDR3 is made up of 17 amino acids. The CDR3 DNA sequence: TGTGCCAGCAGCCCCGCCCGGTGGGGCCCCCACACAGATACGCAGTATTTT. It is translated as CASSPARWGPHTDTQYF.

The rearrangement uses TRBV5-1 and TRBJ1-2, with D possibly TRBD1 on 5 matching bases. V lost 5 bases and J lost 0, with 8 bases in between. This CDR3 is 13 amino acids long. The germline V gene encodes CDR1 SGHRS and CDR2 YFSETQ. The CDR3 nucleotides are TGCGCCAGCAGACAGGCAGCTAACTATGGCTACACCTTC. This sequence encodes CASRQAANYGYTF.

This rearrangement joins TRBV19 to TRBJ2-3, with D maybe TRBD1 (5 bases). Trimming left V 8 bases short and J 0 bases short, with 15 bases between. The germline V gene has CDR1 LNHDA and CDR2 SQIVND (reference sequence). This CDR3 region has 15 residues. In nucleotides, the CDR3 is TGTGCCAGTCGCCCAGGGATAACTAGCACAGATACGCAGTATTTT. Translated: CASRPGITSTDTQYF.

This sequence joins TRBV5-5 and TRBJ1-4, with D perhaps matching TRBD1 (5 bases). The germline V gene encodes CDR1 SGHKS and CDR2 YYEKEE (reference sequence). Between the trimmed V and J ends, which lost 0 bases and 6 bases, there was a span of 18 bases. The length of the CDR3 is 17 residues. Written as DNA, the CDR3 is TGTGCCAGCAGCTTGGGTATTGTCCCAGGGCCGGATGAAAAACTGTTTTTT. Translated: CASSLGIVPGPDEKLFF. Full variable domain (missing parts from reference TRBV5-5 and TRBJ1-4): DAGVTQSPTHLIKTRGQQVTLRCSPISGHKSVSWYQQVLGQGPQFIFQYYEKEERGRGNFPDRFSARQFPNYSSELNVNALLLGDSALYLCASSLGIVPGPDEKLFFGSGTQLSVL.

This chain joins TRBV27 and TRBJ1-5, with D possibly matching TRBD1 (6 bases). Per the germline V gene, CDR1 is MNHEY and CDR2 is SMNVEV (reference sequence). V gave up 6 bases and J gave up 4 bases, with 16 bases separating them. The CDR3 contains 15 residues. In nucleotides, the CDR3 is TGTGCCAGCAGCTCCTGGCAGGGGACGAATCAGCCCCAGCATTTT. Its protein product is CASSSWQGTNQPQHF.

V usage is TRBV19 and J usage is TRBJ2-7; weak D call: TRBD1 (5 bases). The CDR3 has 14 residues. Germline V CDR1 and CDR2: LNHDA, SQIVND (reference sequence). V lost 1 base and J 5 bases, leaving 12 bases between the germline ends. In DNA form, the CDR3 reads TGTGCCAGTAGTATAGGTGCAGGGTCGGACGAGCAGTACTTC. The encoded protein is CASSIGAGSDEQYF.

The chain couples TRBV10-1 to TRBJ2-7; 11 nucleotides align to TRBD2. V lost 6 bases, J lost 7 bases, and 11 bases stayed unmatched. Germline CDR1 is WNHNN and CDR2 is SYGVQD (reference sequence). The CDR3 has 15 residues. CDR3: CASSPRLAGMGEQYF. Written as DNA, the CDR3 is TGCGCCAGCAGCCCCAGACTAGCGGGGATGGGGGAGCAGTACTTC.

This sequence joins TRBV7-2 and TRBJ2-1, with 8 bases identical to TRBD2. Germline CDR1 and CDR2: SGHTA and FQGNSA. This CDR3 region has 13 residues. V gave up 8 bases and J gave up 4 bases; unmatched junction bases: 4. The CDR3 sequence: CASREGRYNEQFF. The CDR3 nucleotides read TGTGCCAGCCGGGAGGGGAGATACAATGAGCAGTTCTTC.

The genes are TRBV9 and TRBJ1-6, with 9 positions matching TRBD1. Germline V gene data show CDR1 as SGDLS and CDR2 as YYNGEE. The CDR3 length is 15 residues. V lost 4 bases, J lost 5 bases, and 4 bases stayed unmatched. In nucleotides, the CDR3 is TGTGCCAGCAGCCCTAGACAGGGGGATAATTCACCCCTCCACTTT. Encoded protein: CASSPRQGDNSPLHF. The full variable domain, its missing parts supplied by reference TRBV9 and TRBJ1-6, is DSGVTQTPKHLITATGQRVTLRCSPRSGDLSVYWYQQSLDQGLQFLIQYYNGEERAKGNILERFSAQQFPDLHSELNLSSLELGDSALYFCASSPRQGDNSPLHFGNGTRLTVT.

CDR3 sequence: CASSLAGIGYGYTF. The CDR3 region has the DNA TGCGCCAGCAGCTTGGCCGGGATTGGCTATGGCTACACCTTC. J is TRBJ1-2 and V is TRBV5-1; the D is unclear. Trimming pared 0 bases from V and 4 bases from J, leaving 10 bases between. CDR3 size: 14 residues. Germline assignment: CDR1 SGHRS and CDR2 YFSETQ.

The rearrangement joins TRBV5-4 to TRBJ1-4; a weak D match, TRBD1 (5 bases). Germline V gene data show CDR1 as SGHNT and CDR2 as YYREEE (reference sequence). Trimming removed 0 bases from V and 8 bases from J, with 11 bases in between. The CDR3 has 14 residues. The CDR3 DNA reads as TGTGCCAGCAGCTTGGAAGGGGTTAGGGAAAAACTGTTTTTT. It translates to CASSLEGVREKLFF.

This chain joins TRBV25-1 and TRBJ2-5; D is possibly TRBD1 (5 bases). The CDR3 extends over 15 amino acids. The germline V and J ends were trimmed by 0 bases and 4 bases, with 12 bases remaining between them. Germline V gene lookup returns CDR1 MGHDK and CDR2 SYGVNS. CDR3 sequence (DNA): TGTGCCAGCAGTGAATACATAGGGGCCGGAGAGACCCAGTACTTC. Translation: CASSEYIGAGETQYF.